This T cell receptor (beta chain) was found in a study of T-cell memory formation after mild COVID-19. 5'RACE with constant-segment primers built TCRalpha and TCRbeta cDNA libraries with UMIs. TCRdb re-called the 5' RACE reads through MiXCR, storing one row per CDR3 protein. The data show approximately 490,000 distinct CDR3 sequences, with over 20% seen just once and under 15% held by the top ten. This clonotype was observed a few times. Germline loops: CDR1 DFQATT, CDR2 SNEGSKA (reference sequence). The CDR3 runs 13 residues. Between the trimmed V and J ends, which lost 2 bases and 8 bases, there was a span of 13 bases.

The V call is TRBV20-1, the J call TRBJ2-1; D not certain. This TCR came from an adult woman who had mild COVID-19 (a few samples of this study predate the infection). Cell type and time point are not known. Specimen: PBMCs or a T cell subset sorted from them (not recorded which). The CDR3 reads CSARLPNGHEQFF. For the CDR3, the DNA is TGCAGTGCTAGACTCCCGAACGGCCATGAGCAGTTCTTC.